This record looks at one T cell receptor beta chain sequence and its context. These data come from a study of T cell changes during pregnancy in multiple sclerosis. Sequencing used immunoSEQ multiplex PCR; TCRdb keeps in-frame clones, though not all of them. The sample has fewer than 40,000 clones, 90% seen once; the top ten hold over 0.45%. Germline CDR1 is SQVTM and CDR2 is ANQGSEA. With 3 bases removed from V and 1 base from J, the gap between germline ends came to 23 bases. CDR3 length: 18 amino acids. The source material was CD4+ T cells from peripheral blood mononuclear cells, sampled in the first trimester of pregnancy. The V call is TRBV29-1, the J call TRBJ2-3; maybe TRBD2 (5 bases). The receptor's source is a female donor in good health, enrolled as a control in a pregnancy study. The DNA for the CDR3 is TGCAGCGTTGACAGCAGAAAGTCACGGGGTATAGGCACAGATACGCAGTATTTT. Translating gives CSVDSRKSRGIGTDTQYF.